This T cell receptor beta chain was obtained from a study of shared clonotypes between healthy human individuals (dated by TCRdb to about 2020). As for the study more broadly: Three men and a couple of women, aged 18 to 49 years, made up the cohort. To increase sequencing depth and limit assay-specific biases, different laboratories used diverse techniques to prepare libraries and sequence TCR repertoires. Between about 0.9 and 9 billion PBMCs per donor were obtained by leukapheresis. For each donor, three plates each were used for CD4 naive and CD4 memory, two plates were used for CD8 naive, and one plate was used for CD8 memory. To estimate repertoire size and how much clonotype sharing occurs between individuals, the study deeply sequenced the blood TCR repertoires of 4 to 6 healthy adults. Overall results and qualifications from the work: Because the study included a small number of donors, the genetic and exposure-history diversity represented was limited. Only blood was sampled, and tissue TCR repertoires likely differ from those in blood. Compared with non-shared clonotypes, clonotypes shared by all four sorted-subset donors had higher generation probabilities. Naive subsets generally had larger estimated clonotype richness than memory subsets. Across a handful of donors, roughly 5% of naive CD4, roughly 3.3% of naive CD8, about 2.3% of memory CD4, and about 0.44% of memory CD8 clonotypes were shared. Rarefaction of sorted-subset datasets indicated incomplete sequencing despite the large sequencing depth. Pairwise subsampling indicated that sequencing depth was expected to affect the degree of clonotype sharing among donors.

The donors were healthy, HIV-negative adults with no recently reported acute infections or vaccinations. All donors were Caucasian adults living in Nashville, Tennessee, USA. CD4+ T cells were enriched by magnetic negative selection, after which naive cells were positively selected on CD45RA and the negative fraction was taken as the memory subset. Blood was collected by leukapheresis, and PBMCs were isolated by Ficoll-Histopaque density gradient centrifugation and then cryopreserved in liquid nitrogen vapor phase. Analytical flow cytometry was used to check the purity and quantity of every magnetically sorted T cell population. Genomic DNA was isolated from each sorted fraction and quantified by UV absorbance on a Nanodrop 2000c. Using the deep immunoSEQ assay, multiplex PCR amplified TCR CDR3 regions from genomic DNA. For each cell subset, the extracted genomic DNA was distributed evenly across all wells of several immunoSEQ 96-well plates, and each plate served as one replicate. For sorted subsets, roughly 190 ng of genomic DNA, equivalent to 25,000 to 35,000 T cell genomes, went into each replicate PCR. Purified libraries were measured with a Qubit 3.0 fluorometer, size-checked on a Bioanalyzer 2100, and measured again with the KAPA Library Quantification kit. Each immunoSEQ 96-well plate was sequenced on its own single-read 150-cycle Illumina NextSeq 550 flow cell. In the authors' own workflow: Because the immunoSEQ output held only junctional sequences and lacked quality scores, the filtering could not match the filtering applied to full-length reads. To assign V/J genes and CDR3, sequences were annotated using PyIR, a Python wrapper for IgBLAST v1.9, with IMGT germline references. Reads with weak V/J assignments (E-value above 1e-6), missing CDR3, stop codons, out-of-frame junctions, or ambiguous translated residues were removed. V3J clonotypes were defined as sequences sharing the same inferred V gene, J gene, and CDR3 amino acid sequence. Percentage overlap between repertoires was computed as shared unique clonotypes divided by the size of the smaller repertoire. RTK rarefaction, the Chao1 estimator, and Recon v2.1 estimates of unobserved clonotypes were used to assess repertoire richness. OLGA was used to compute generation probabilities for all TCRbeta clonotypes that the gDNA method yielded from a handful of donors. TCRdb re-hosts the immuneACCESS table, in-frame sequences only. Its copies lack some clones; in the studies checked, an unresolved V gene accounts for under half of them, and the cause for the rest is not known. The V and J calls and the clone size are those of that table, but D and trimming were determined from the DNA. For this sample there are a few million clones; 85% to 95% appear just once. The top ten hold about 0.39% of the sample.

To note about this clone: Its antigen is unknown. No base qualities exist here, and no much larger clone lies one base off it.

The germline V gene gives CDR1 as MDHEN and CDR2 as SYDVKM. Including cysteine and phenylalanine, the CDR3 has 16 amino acids. Only CDR3 DNA is held: 48 bases, read in frame from base 1. V was cut back by 2 bases and J by 9 bases, leaving a gap of 23 bases between them. The sample was naive CD4+ T cells from PBMCs. This sample's cell subset or site label indicates: CD45RA+ positively selected. Recombination connected TRBV28 to TRBJ2-7; the D segment could be TRBD2, given 6 matching bases. The TCR sequence derives from a man aged 18 to 29 in good health. Some clones in this sample may be carry-over from other donors' samples. The CDR3 in this case is CASSLGRSRSLFGQYF. The DNA reads TGTGCCAGCAGTTTAGGGAGGTCCCGGTCTTTATTTGGGCAGTACTTC.